This TCR beta chain emerged from a study of blood T cell repertoires in COVID-19 (dated by TCRdb to 2019 to 2021). As for the study more broadly: Collaborator samples came from the United States, Italy and Spain and covered acute and convalescent phases of COVID-19. The prospective study material was composed of cDNA or gDNA derived from T cells, B-cell-depleted T cells, or PBMCs. Deeply sampled blood TCRbeta repertoires from subjects exposed to, actively infected with, or recovered from COVID-19 were included in the dataset. A freely available public database, intended as a resource for researchers studying the immune response to SARS-CoV-2, is where the repertoires were released. The samples were drawn from the first 160 participants of the ongoing ImmuneRACE study and from under 1,500 subjects provided by 6 global collaborators. Nearly every sample came with metadata listing a de-identified subject ID, COVID-19 status, age in years and sex. Where available, HLA class I and class II types were obtained from metadata supplied by the sample provider rather than from assay-based typing. Beyond this particular receptor, the publication reports: The quantity of clinical and demographic metadata differed by source and by participant and was supplied without curation.

TCRbeta CDR3 regions were amplified from genomic DNA using the immunoSEQ Assay, a bias-controlled multiplex PCR. Turning to the authors' computational methods: The number of nucleated cells in each sample was estimated from the amplification of reference gene primers within the assay. To quantify the absolute abundance of each unique TCRbeta CDR3 rearrangement, sequence reads were collapsed and filtered. Productive Simpson clonality was computed per sample as the square root of Simpson's diversity index over productive rearrangements. This is the immuneACCESS table as TCRdb keeps it, with only in-frame sequences that have V and J called. A part of the clones is gone; compared with another copy, unresolved V genes explain less than half, and the rest is unexplained. For V, J and clone size, that table is used; D and trimming come from the DNA. Here the sample has under 150,000 clones; around 81% occur a single time. The ten largest clones capture 6.2% of the sample.

Participants in the prospective study were enrolled through a virtual design, were aged about 18 to 100 years, and lived in approximately 24 United States geographic areas. Cohort assignment in the prospective study relied on participant-reported clinical history from a screening survey and a study questionnaire. Recovered participants in ImmuneRACE Cohort 3 were defined by two consecutive negative NP/OP PCR tests, clearance by a healthcare professional, or resolution of symptoms. Mobile phlebotomists in the prospective study collected whole blood, serum and a nasopharyngeal or oropharyngeal swab from every participant. Additional blood draws and questionnaires over a 2-month period could optionally be provided by prospective study participants. Before DNA extraction, prospective study blood samples were shipped either frozen or at room temperature. V is shortened by 2 bases, J by 5 bases, and the region joining them spans 9 bases. Taken from the germline V gene, the CDR1 and CDR2 loops are MNHEY and SVGAGI. From the cysteine up to the phenylalanine, the CDR3 has a length of 13 residues. Just CDR3 DNA is preserved here, 39 bases in frame from base 1.

Comments on this clone: Its antigen is currently not known. No base quality values were provided; no much bigger clone lies one nucleotide off.

This chain joins TRBV6-5 to TRBJ1-2; no D gene call is confident. This clonotype originated in a woman aged 35 to 49 who had recovered from COVID-19. Sequenced input: PBMCs or T cells enriched from blood (not recorded which). The CDR3 sequence is CASSYPGGYGYTF. The DNA sequence reads TGTGCCAGCAGTTACCCCGGAGGTTATGGCTACACCTTC.